This T cell receptor (beta chain) was retrieved from a study of shared clonotypes between healthy human individuals. Concerning this clone itself: Its antigen remains unidentified.

Findings of the study overall: Exclusively blood specimens were collected; tissue repertoires likely differ.

Authors' processing steps: There were no quality scores in the junction-only immunoSEQ sequences, so filtering differed. TCRdb's copy holds only in-frame clones and misses some; the assay was immunoSEQ multiplex PCR. Clonal size and the V and J genes are those of that table, whereas D and trimming came from the DNA. The sample yields hundreds of thousands of clones, less than 80% seen once. This CDR3 region has 15 residues. Trimming cost V 1 base and J 3 bases; bases outside gene matches: 3. From germline, CDR1 is SGHVS and CDR2 FQNEAQ. The chain uses TRBV7-8 and TRBJ2-3, with 8 bases identical to TRBD2. This TCR was recovered from a woman in her thirties in good health. The sequencing sample was made of memory CD4+ T cells sorted from blood. Subset specified: CD45RA-negative fraction. Here the CDR3 DNA reads TGTGCCAGCAGCTTAGGCGGGGGGCGGACAGATACGCAGTATTTT. Translation: CASSLGGGRTDTQYF.